This is a list of T cell receptor beta chains from one sample in a study of blood T cell repertoires in COVID-19. Clones were read by immunoSEQ multiplex PCR, and TCRdb kept only the in-frame ones, dropping some. The data contain roughly 77,000 clones, 79% of them singletons. Sequenced input: peripheral blood. The receptors stem from a man aged 60 to 75 with active or convalescent COVID-19. The CDR3 runs from the conserved cysteine through the conserved F or W. The order of the fields is CDR3 protein, CDR3 DNA, V gene, clone size, J gene, D gene. The D gene is left open where the match is weak. Expanded clones are given a class, and other clones once, few, many or no size at all.

CDR3aa: CASSTSGRETQYF
CDR3nt: TGCGCCAGCAGTACTAGCGGGAGGGAGACCCAGTACTTC
v_gene: TRBV10-1
abundance: .
j_gene: TRBJ2-5
d_gene: TRBD2

CDR3aa: CASSYSGQGRGYTF
CDR3nt: TGTGCCAGCAGTTACTCCGGACAGGGGCGAGGCTACACCTTC
v_gene: TRBV6-5
abundance: .
j_gene: TRBJ1-2
d_gene: TRBD1

CDR3aa: CARSRTGEKPQHF
CDR3nt: TGTGCCAGAAGCCGGACAGGGGAAAAGCCCCAGCATTTT
v_gene: TRBV5-3
abundance: .
j_gene: TRBJ1-5
d_gene: TRBD1

CDR3aa: CASSQQGATETQYF
CDR3nt: TGTGCCAGCAGCCAACAGGGGGCGACAGAGACCCAGTACTTC
v_gene: TRBV5-4
abundance: .
j_gene: TRBJ2-5
d_gene: TRBD1

CDR3aa: CASSPAGGSTDTQYF
CDR3nt: TGTGCCAGCAGCCCCGCGGGGGGTAGCACAGATACGCAGTATTTT
v_gene: TRBV7-2
abundance: once
j_gene: TRBJ2-3
d_gene: TRBD2

CDR3aa: CASSQQTGSGANVLTF
CDR3nt: TGCGCCAGCAGCCAACAGACAGGGTCTGGGGCCAACGTCCTGACTTTC
v_gene: TRBV4-3
abundance: .
j_gene: TRBJ2-6
d_gene: TRBD1

CDR3aa: CASSLMMAEETQYF
CDR3nt: TGTGCCAGCAGCTTAATGATGGCAGAAGAGACCCAGTACTTC
v_gene: TRBV11-2
abundance: .
j_gene: TRBJ2-5
d_gene: .

CDR3aa: CAWSVGGATEAFF
CDR3nt: TGTGCCTGGAGTGTGGGGGGGGCCACTGAAGCTTTCTTT
v_gene: TRBV30
abundance: .
j_gene: TRBJ1-1
d_gene: .

CDR3aa: CASSLRTPVTDTQYF
CDR3nt: TGTGCCAGCAGTTTAAGGACACCTGTCACAGATACGCAGTATTTT
v_gene: TRBV28
abundance: .
j_gene: TRBJ2-3
d_gene: .

CDR3aa: CASSLEARVNNEKLFF
CDR3nt: TGTGCCAGCAGCCTAGAGGCCAGGGTGAATAATGAAAAACTGTTTTTT
v_gene: TRBV7-6
abundance: .
j_gene: TRBJ1-4
d_gene: .

CDR3aa: CASSVSLGTGPTDTQYF
CDR3nt: TGTGCCAGCAGCGTCTCCCTCGGGACAGGCCCCACAGATACGCAGTATTTT
v_gene: TRBV9
abundance: .
j_gene: TRBJ2-3
d_gene: TRBD1

CDR3aa: CASSFSSGEAFF
CDR3nt: TGTGCCAGCAGTTTCTCGAGTGGTGAAGCTTTCTTT
v_gene: TRBV12-3/TRBV12-4
abundance: once
j_gene: TRBJ1-1
d_gene: .

CDR3aa: CASSLDRVGPYEQYF
CDR3nt: TGCGCCAGCAGCCTTGACAGGGTCGGCCCCTACGAGCAGTACTTC
v_gene: TRBV4-1
abundance: few
j_gene: TRBJ2-7
d_gene: TRBD1

CDR3aa: CASSIAGEGNQPQHF
CDR3nt: TGTGCCAGTAGTATCGCGGGTGAGGGCAATCAGCCCCAGCATTTT
v_gene: TRBV19
abundance: .
j_gene: TRBJ1-5
d_gene: .

CDR3aa: CASSLMTAQETQYF
CDR3nt: TGTGCCAGCAGCTTGATGACAGCCCAAGAGACCCAGTACTTC
v_gene: TRBV5-5
abundance: .
j_gene: TRBJ2-5
d_gene: .

CDR3aa: CASSEGWSIEKLFF
CDR3nt: TGTGCCAGCAGTGAAGGGTGGAGTATTGAAAAACTGTTTTTT
v_gene: TRBV6-1
abundance: .
j_gene: TRBJ1-4
d_gene: .

CDR3aa: CASKGRRGTEAFF
CDR3nt: TGTGCCAGCAAGGGCCGAAGGGGCACTGAAGCTTTCTTT
v_gene: TRBV3-1/TRBV3-2
abundance: .
j_gene: TRBJ1-1
d_gene: .

CDR3aa: CASRRTLDSNQPQHF
CDR3nt: TGTGCCAGCAGAAGGACTCTCGATAGCAATCAGCCCCAGCATTTT
v_gene: TRBV27
abundance: .
j_gene: TRBJ1-5
d_gene: .

CDR3aa: CASSLQGAGYTF
CDR3nt: TGTGCCAGCAGTCTACAGGGGGCTGGCTACACCTTC
v_gene: TRBV2
abundance: .
j_gene: TRBJ1-2
d_gene: TRBD1

CDR3aa: CAISDPRDRGKKYF
CDR3nt: TGTGCCATCAGTGACCCCCGGGACAGGGGCAAAAAGTACTTC
v_gene: TRBV10-3
abundance: .
j_gene: TRBJ2-7
d_gene: TRBD1

CDR3aa: CAWSVLAGVSREQFF
CDR3nt: TGTGCCTGGAGTGTTTTAGCGGGGGTGTCTCGTGAGCAGTTCTTC
v_gene: TRBV30
abundance: once
j_gene: TRBJ2-1
d_gene: TRBD2

CDR3aa: CASSTNRGGEQYF
CDR3nt: TGTGCCAGCAGCACCAACAGGGGCGGCGAGCAGTACTTC
v_gene: TRBV7-8
abundance: .
j_gene: TRBJ2-7
d_gene: TRBD1

CDR3aa: CASSPGTMSHQPQHF
CDR3nt: TGTGCCAGCAGCCCCGGGACAATGAGCCATCAGCCCCAGCATTTT
v_gene: TRBV3-1/TRBV3-2
abundance: few
j_gene: TRBJ1-5
d_gene: .

CDR3aa: CASSEELGTGELFF
CDR3nt: TGTGCCAGCAGTGAAGAACTAGGCACCGGGGAGCTGTTTTTT
v_gene: TRBV2
abundance: few
j_gene: TRBJ2-2
d_gene: .

CDR3aa: CASSPVRGSTEAFF
CDR3nt: TGTGCCAGCAGCCCGGTTAGGGGGAGCACTGAAGCTTTCTTT
v_gene: TRBV11-2
abundance: .
j_gene: TRBJ1-1
d_gene: .

CDR3aa: CASRDSWNTEAFF
CDR3nt: TGTGCCAGCCGGGACTCGTGGAACACTGAAGCTTTCTTT
v_gene: TRBV21-1
abundance: .
j_gene: TRBJ1-1
d_gene: .

CDR3aa: CASTRRGDTFSNQPQHF
CDR3nt: TGTGCCAGCACTAGGAGGGGAGATACCTTTAGCAATCAGCCCCAGCATTTT
v_gene: TRBV7-8
abundance: .
j_gene: TRBJ1-5
d_gene: .

CDR3aa: CASRFPEEMQFF
CDR3nt: TGTGCCAGCAGATTTCCGGAGGAGATGCAGTTCTTC
v_gene: TRBV9
abundance: .
j_gene: TRBJ2-1
d_gene: .

CDR3aa: CASSFGLQETQYF
CDR3nt: TGTGCCAGCAGTTTCGGACTTCAAGAGACCCAGTACTTC
v_gene: TRBV12-3/TRBV12-4
abundance: .
j_gene: TRBJ2-5
d_gene: .

CDR3aa: CASSQDWDRGLGYTF
CDR3nt: TGTGCCAGCAGCCAAGACTGGGACAGGGGACTTGGCTACACCTTC
v_gene: TRBV3-1/TRBV3-2
abundance: once
j_gene: TRBJ1-2
d_gene: TRBD1

CDR3aa: CASSIMTGTEAFF
CDR3nt: TGTGCCAGTAGTATAATGACGGGGACTGAAGCTTTCTTT
v_gene: TRBV19
abundance: .
j_gene: TRBJ1-1
d_gene: .

CDR3aa: CAISDQRQGHTQYF
CDR3nt: TGTGCCATCAGTGACCAACGACAGGGCCATACGCAGTATTTT
v_gene: TRBV10-3
abundance: .
j_gene: TRBJ2-3
d_gene: TRBD1

CDR3aa: CASSQGPGNNYGYTF
CDR3nt: TGCGCCAGCAGCCAAGGCCCGGGGAATAACTATGGCTACACCTTC
v_gene: TRBV4-1
abundance: .
j_gene: TRBJ1-2
d_gene: .

CDR3aa: CSVGDGEETQYF
CDR3nt: TGCAGCGTTGGCGACGGAGAAGAGACCCAGTACTTC
v_gene: TRBV29-1
abundance: .
j_gene: TRBJ2-5
d_gene: .

CDR3aa: CASSPGLAGGPYNEQFF
CDR3nt: TGTGCCAGCAGTCCGGGACTAGCGGGGGGCCCCTACAATGAGCAGTTCTTC
v_gene: TRBV28
abundance: few
j_gene: TRBJ2-1
d_gene: TRBD2

CDR3aa: CASSIGRGYGTEAFF
CDR3nt: TGTGCCAGTAGTATTGGGAGGGGCTACGGCACTGAAGCTTTCTTT
v_gene: TRBV19
abundance: few
j_gene: TRBJ1-1
d_gene: .

CDR3aa: CASSYPNYGYTF
CDR3nt: TGTGCCAGCAGTTACCCGAACTATGGCTACACCTTC
v_gene: TRBV6-2/TRBV6-3
abundance: .
j_gene: TRBJ1-2
d_gene: .

CDR3aa: CASSLRTGSTGELFF
CDR3nt: TGTGCCAGCAGCTTGCGGACGGGGAGCACCGGGGAGCTGTTTTTT
v_gene: TRBV11-3
abundance: few
j_gene: TRBJ2-2
d_gene: .

CDR3aa: CASSRDRVDFTNTQYF
CDR3nt: TGTGCCAGCAGTAGGGACAGGGTTGATTTTACTAATACGCAGTATTTT
v_gene: TRBV2
abundance: .
j_gene: TRBJ2-3
d_gene: TRBD1

CDR3aa: CASSKRGWTEKLFF
CDR3nt: TGTGCCAGTTCAAAGCGGGGGTGGACGGAAAAACTGTTTTTT
v_gene: TRBV27
abundance: .
j_gene: TRBJ1-4
d_gene: .

CDR3aa: CASSPSGGALGYGYTF
CDR3nt: TGTGCCAGCAGTCCTTCGGGGGGGGCTCTAGGCTATGGCTACACCTTC
v_gene: TRBV7-6
abundance: .
j_gene: TRBJ1-2
d_gene: .

CDR3aa: CASSFILQETQYF
CDR3nt: TGCGCCAGCAGCTTTATACTCCAAGAGACCCAGTACTTC
v_gene: TRBV5-1
abundance: .
j_gene: TRBJ2-5
d_gene: .

CDR3aa: CASSPGGQGLYGYTF
CDR3nt: TGTGCCAGCAGTCCGGGGGGACAGGGTTTGTATGGCTACACCTTC
v_gene: TRBV28
abundance: many
j_gene: TRBJ1-2
d_gene: TRBD1

CDR3aa: CASSLRDRDEKLFF
CDR3nt: TGCGCCAGCAGCCTCCGGGACAGGGATGAAAAACTGTTTTTT
v_gene: TRBV5-1
abundance: .
j_gene: TRBJ1-4
d_gene: TRBD1

CDR3aa: CASSLGGGGSYNEQFF
CDR3nt: TGTGCCAGCAGTTTAGGCGGGGGGGGGTCATACAATGAGCAGTTCTTC
v_gene: TRBV27
abundance: .
j_gene: TRBJ2-1
d_gene: TRBD2

CDR3aa: CASSSPSSYEQYF
CDR3nt: TGTGCCAGCAGTTCCCCGAGCTCCTACGAGCAGTACTTC
v_gene: TRBV12-3/TRBV12-4
abundance: .
j_gene: TRBJ2-7
d_gene: .

CDR3aa: CATAAGGTDEQYF
CDR3nt: TGTGCCACAGCGGCAGGGGGCACGGACGAGCAGTACTTC
v_gene: TRBV10-3
abundance: .
j_gene: TRBJ2-7
d_gene: TRBD1

CDR3aa: CASRDRTYNEQFF
CDR3nt: TGTGCCAGCCGGGACAGAACCTACAATGAGCAGTTCTTC
v_gene: TRBV19
abundance: .
j_gene: TRBJ2-1
d_gene: TRBD1

CDR3aa: CASHGQGFQPQHF
CDR3nt: TGTGCCAGTCACGGACAGGGGTTCCAGCCCCAGCATTTT
v_gene: TRBV2
abundance: .
j_gene: TRBJ1-5
d_gene: TRBD1

CDR3aa: CASSLEGRMNSPLHF
CDR3nt: TGTGCCAGCAGCTTGGAGGGGAGGATGAATTCACCCCTCCACTTT
v_gene: TRBV7-8
abundance: .
j_gene: TRBJ1-6
d_gene: .